The T cell receptor (beta chain) under discussion was sequenced for a study of T-cell memory formation after mild COVID-19. Germline CDR1 SNHLY, CDR2 FYNNEI. The CDR3 runs 18 residues. V lost 7 bases to trimming and J lost 0 bases; unmatched junction nucleotides: 11. One entry per CDR3 protein results from TCRdb running MiXCR on the 5' RACE reads. Of about 400,000 distinct CDR3 sequences listed, 20% to 30% are singletons. The sample comprised PBMCs or a T cell subset sorted from them (not recorded which). The chain has TRBV2 and TRBJ2-1; TRBD2 matches 11 bases. This clonotype was obtained from an adult woman who had mild COVID-19 (a few samples of this study predate the infection). Cell type and time point are not known. This chain's CDR3 is CASTRRTSGQSSYNEQFF. Here the CDR3 DNA reads TGTGCCAGCACACGACGGACTAGCGGGCAGAGCTCCTACAATGAGCAGTTCTTC.